This T cell receptor beta chain was captured in a study of CD8 T cells in ankylosing spondylitis. Overall study results and limits: In peripheral blood, disease-linked CD8+ clones occurred at relatively low frequencies. Within ankylosing spondylitis blood, a TCR beta motif made up of eight or nine highly homologous variants appeared to be characteristic.

The CDR3 is made up of 12 amino acids. The germline V and J ends were trimmed by 7 bases and 1 base, with 7 bases remaining between them. Germline CDR1 is MDHEN and CDR2 is SYDVKM. In the case of this clonotype: The antigen is undetermined.

Library preparation for TCR beta used quantitative 5'-RACE with molecular barcodes. MiXCR was run by TCRdb on the 5' RACE reads, yielding one entry per CDR3 protein. The top ten hold over 0.8% of the sample, which has around 450,000 distinct CDR3 sequences, 20% to 30% seen once. The material sequenced was blood, either unsorted or a sorted T cell fraction (not recorded which). The sequence came from a male donor with ankylosing spondylitis. This sequence joins TRBV28 and TRBJ1-2; D is unclear. The CDR3 region is CASTWRNYGYTF. CDR3 DNA: TGTGCCAGCACCTGGCGTAACTATGGCTACACCTTC.